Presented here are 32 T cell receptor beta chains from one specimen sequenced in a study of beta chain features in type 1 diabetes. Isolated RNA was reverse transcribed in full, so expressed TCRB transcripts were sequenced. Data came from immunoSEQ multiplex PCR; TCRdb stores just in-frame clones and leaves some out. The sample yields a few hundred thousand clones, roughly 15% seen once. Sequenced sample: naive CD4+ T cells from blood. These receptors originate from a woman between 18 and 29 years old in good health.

The CDR3 DNA reads as TGTGCCTGGAGGGGCGTCAGGGAAGCTTTCTTT. Translated, it gives CAWRGVREAFF. The V call is TRBV30, the J call TRBJ1-1; D unclear. Germline V gives CDR1 GTSNPN, CDR2 SVGIG (reference sequence). The CDR3 is made up of 11 amino acids. V shed 3 bases and J shed 8 bases, with 10 bases lying between them.

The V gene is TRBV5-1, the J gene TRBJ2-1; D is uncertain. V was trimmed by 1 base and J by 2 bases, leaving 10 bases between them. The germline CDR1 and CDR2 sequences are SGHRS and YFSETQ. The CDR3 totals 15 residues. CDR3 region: CASSLIGGAYNEQFF. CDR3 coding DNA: TGCGCCAGCAGCTTGATCGGCGGAGCCTACAATGAGCAGTTCTTC.

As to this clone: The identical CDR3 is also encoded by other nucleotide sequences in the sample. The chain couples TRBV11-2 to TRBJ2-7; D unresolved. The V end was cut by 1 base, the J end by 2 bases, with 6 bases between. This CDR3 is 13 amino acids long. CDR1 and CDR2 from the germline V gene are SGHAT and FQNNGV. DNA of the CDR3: TGTGCCAGCAGCTTAGGGAGAGCCTACGAGCAGTACTTC. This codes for CASSLGRAYEQYF.

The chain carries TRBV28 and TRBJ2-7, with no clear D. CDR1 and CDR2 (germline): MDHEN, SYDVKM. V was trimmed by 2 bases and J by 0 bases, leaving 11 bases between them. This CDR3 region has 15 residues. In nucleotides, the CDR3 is TGTGCCAGCAGTTTAGATGTCAGAATCTCCTACGAGCAGTACTTC. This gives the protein CASSLDVRISYEQYF.

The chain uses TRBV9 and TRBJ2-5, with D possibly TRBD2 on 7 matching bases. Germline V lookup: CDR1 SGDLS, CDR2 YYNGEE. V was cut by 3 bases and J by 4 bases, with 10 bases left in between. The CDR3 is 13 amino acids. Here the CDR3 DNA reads TGTGCCAGCAGCGCAAGGGGGGGAGAGACCCAGTACTTC. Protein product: CASSARGGETQYF.

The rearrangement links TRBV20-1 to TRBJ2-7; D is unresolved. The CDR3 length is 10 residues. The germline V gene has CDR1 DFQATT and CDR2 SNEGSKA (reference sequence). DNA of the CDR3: TGCGGAGCTGGCGATCGGGAGCAGTACTTC. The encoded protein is CGAGDREQYF.

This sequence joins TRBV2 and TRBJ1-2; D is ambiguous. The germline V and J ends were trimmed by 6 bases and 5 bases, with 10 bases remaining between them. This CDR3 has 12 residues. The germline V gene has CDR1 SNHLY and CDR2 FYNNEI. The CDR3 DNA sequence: TGTGCCAGCAGCCAGGTTCCGTATGGCTACACCTTC. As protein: CASSQVPYGYTF. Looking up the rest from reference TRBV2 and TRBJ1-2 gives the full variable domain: EPEVTQTPSHQVTQMGQEVILRCVPISNHLYFYWYRQILGQKVEFLVSFYNNEISEKSEIFDDQFSVERPDGSNFTLKIRSTKLEDSAMYFCASSQVPYGYTFGSGTRLTVV.

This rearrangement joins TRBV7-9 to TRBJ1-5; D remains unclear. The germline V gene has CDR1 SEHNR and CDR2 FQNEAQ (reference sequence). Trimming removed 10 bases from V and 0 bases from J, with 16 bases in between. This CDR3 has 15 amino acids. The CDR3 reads CATATGIHSNQPQHF. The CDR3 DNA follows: TGTGCCACCGCGACCGGGATTCATAGCAATCAGCCCCAGCATTTT.

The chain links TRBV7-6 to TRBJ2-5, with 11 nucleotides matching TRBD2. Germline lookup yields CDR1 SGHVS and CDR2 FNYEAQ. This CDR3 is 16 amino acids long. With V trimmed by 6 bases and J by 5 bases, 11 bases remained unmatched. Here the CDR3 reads CASRETSGVLGETQYF. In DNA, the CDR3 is TGTGCCAGCAGGGAGACTAGCGGGGTCCTTGGGGAGACCCAGTACTTC. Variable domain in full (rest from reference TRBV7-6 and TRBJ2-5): GAGVSQSPRYKVTKRGQDVALRCDPISGHVSLYWYRQALGQGPEFLTYFNYEAQQDKSGLPNDRFSAERPEGSISTLTIQRTEQRDSAMYRCASRETSGVLGETQYFGPGTRLLVL.

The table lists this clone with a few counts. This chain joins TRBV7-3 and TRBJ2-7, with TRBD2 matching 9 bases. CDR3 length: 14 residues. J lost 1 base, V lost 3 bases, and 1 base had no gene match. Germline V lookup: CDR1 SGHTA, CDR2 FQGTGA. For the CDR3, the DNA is TGTGCCAGCAGCTTGACTAGCGGTTCCTACGAGCAGTACTTC. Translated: CASSLTSGSYEQYF.

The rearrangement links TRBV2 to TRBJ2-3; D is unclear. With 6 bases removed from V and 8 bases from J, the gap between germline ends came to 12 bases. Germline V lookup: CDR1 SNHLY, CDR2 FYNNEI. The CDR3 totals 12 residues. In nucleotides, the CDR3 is TGTGCCAGCAGACCCACGTGGAGTACGCAGTATTTT. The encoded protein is CASRPTWSTQYF.

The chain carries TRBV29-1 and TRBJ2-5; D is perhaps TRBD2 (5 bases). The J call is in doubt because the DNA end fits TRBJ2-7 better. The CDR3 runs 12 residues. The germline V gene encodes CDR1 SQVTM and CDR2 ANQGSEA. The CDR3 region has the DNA TGCAGCGTTGAGAGGGACTCCTACGAGCAGTACTTC. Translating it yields CSVERDSYEQYF.

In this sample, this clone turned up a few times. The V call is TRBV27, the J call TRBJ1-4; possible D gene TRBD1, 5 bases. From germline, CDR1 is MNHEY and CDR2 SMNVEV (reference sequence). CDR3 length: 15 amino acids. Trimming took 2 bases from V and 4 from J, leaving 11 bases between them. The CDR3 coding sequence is TGTGCCAGCAGTTTAAGGGGAGCGGGTAATGAAAAACTGTTTTTT. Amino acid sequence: CASSLRGAGNEKLFF.

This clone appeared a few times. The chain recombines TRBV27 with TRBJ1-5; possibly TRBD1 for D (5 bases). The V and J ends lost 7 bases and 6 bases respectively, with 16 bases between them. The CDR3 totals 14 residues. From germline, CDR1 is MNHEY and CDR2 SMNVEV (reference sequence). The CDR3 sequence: CASTPRQGGQPQHF. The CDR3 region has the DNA TGTGCCAGCACCCCAAGGCAGGGCGGTCAGCCCCAGCATTTT.

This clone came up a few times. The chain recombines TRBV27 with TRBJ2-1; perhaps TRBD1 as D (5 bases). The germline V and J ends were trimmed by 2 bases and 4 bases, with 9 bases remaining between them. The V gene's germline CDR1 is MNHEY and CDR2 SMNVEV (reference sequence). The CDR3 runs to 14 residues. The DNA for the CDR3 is TGTGCCAGCAGTTTAAAACAGGTATACAATGAGCAGTTCTTC. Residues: CASSLKQVYNEQFF.

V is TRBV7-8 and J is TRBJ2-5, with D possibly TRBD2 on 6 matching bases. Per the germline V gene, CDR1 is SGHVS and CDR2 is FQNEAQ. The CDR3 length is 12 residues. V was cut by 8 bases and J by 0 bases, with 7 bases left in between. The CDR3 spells CASGTYQETQYF. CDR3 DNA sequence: TGTGCCAGCGGGACTTACCAAGAGACCCAGTACTTC.

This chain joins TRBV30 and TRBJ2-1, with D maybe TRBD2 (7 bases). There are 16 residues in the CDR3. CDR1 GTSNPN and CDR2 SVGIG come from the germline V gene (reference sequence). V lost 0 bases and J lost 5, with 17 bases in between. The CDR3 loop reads CAWSVGGVRINNEQFF. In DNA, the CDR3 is TGTGCCTGGAGTGTAGGGGGGGTCAGGATAAACAATGAGCAGTTCTTC.

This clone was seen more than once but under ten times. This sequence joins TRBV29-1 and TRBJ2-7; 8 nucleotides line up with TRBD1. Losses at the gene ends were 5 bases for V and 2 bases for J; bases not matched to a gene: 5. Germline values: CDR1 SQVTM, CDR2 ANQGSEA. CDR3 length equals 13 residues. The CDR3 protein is CSVRQGSPYEQYF. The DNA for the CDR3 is TGCAGCGTTCGACAGGGGTCTCCCTACGAGCAGTACTTC.

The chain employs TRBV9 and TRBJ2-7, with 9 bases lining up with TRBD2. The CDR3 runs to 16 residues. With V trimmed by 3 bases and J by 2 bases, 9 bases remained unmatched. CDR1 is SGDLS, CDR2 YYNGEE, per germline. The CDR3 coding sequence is TGTGCCAGCAGCGCATCCCAAGCGGGAGGTACCTACGAGCAGTACTTC. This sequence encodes CASSASQAGGTYEQYF.

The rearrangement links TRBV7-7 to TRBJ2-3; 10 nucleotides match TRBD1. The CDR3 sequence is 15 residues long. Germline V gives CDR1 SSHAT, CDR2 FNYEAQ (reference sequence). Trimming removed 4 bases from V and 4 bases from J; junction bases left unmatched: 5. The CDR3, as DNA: TGTGCCAGCAGCTCGGGACAGGGGTTGCCAGATACGCAGTATTTT. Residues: CASSSGQGLPDTQYF.

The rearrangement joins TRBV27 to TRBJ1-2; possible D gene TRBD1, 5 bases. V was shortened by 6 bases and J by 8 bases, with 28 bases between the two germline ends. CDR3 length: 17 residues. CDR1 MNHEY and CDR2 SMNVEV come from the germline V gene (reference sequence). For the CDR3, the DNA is TGTGCCAGCAGCCCGAGGGACCGGGGAGGTCTCTTGGAGGGCTACACCTTC. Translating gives CASSPRDRGGLLEGYTF.

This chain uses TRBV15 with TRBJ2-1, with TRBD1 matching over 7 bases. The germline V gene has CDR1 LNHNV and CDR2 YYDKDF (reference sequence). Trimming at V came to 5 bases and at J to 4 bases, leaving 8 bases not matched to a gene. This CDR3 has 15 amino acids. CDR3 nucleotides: TGTGCCACCAGCCGTCCCTGGGACAGTTACAATGAGCAGTTCTTC. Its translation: CATSRPWDSYNEQFF. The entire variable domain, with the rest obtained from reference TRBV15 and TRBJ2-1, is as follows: DAMVIQNPRYQVTQFGKPVTLSCSQTLNHNVMYWYQQKSSQAPKLLFHYYDKDFNNEADTPDNFQSRRPNTSFCFLDIRSPGLGDTAMYLCATSRPWDSYNEQFFGPGTRLTVL.

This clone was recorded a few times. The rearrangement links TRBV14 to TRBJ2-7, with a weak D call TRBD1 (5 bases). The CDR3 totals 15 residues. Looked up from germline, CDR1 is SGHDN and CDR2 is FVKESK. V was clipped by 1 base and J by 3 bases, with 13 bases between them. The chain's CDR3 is CASSQAPGQYYEQYF. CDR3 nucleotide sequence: TGTGCCAGCAGCCAAGCCCCAGGGCAATACTACGAGCAGTACTTC. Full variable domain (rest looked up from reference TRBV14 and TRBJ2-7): EAGVTQFPSHSVIEKGQTVTLRCDPISGHDNLYWYRRVMGKEIKFLLHFVKESKQDESGMPNNRFLAERTGGTYSTLKVQPAELEDSGVYFCASSQAPGQYYEQYFGPGTRLTVT.

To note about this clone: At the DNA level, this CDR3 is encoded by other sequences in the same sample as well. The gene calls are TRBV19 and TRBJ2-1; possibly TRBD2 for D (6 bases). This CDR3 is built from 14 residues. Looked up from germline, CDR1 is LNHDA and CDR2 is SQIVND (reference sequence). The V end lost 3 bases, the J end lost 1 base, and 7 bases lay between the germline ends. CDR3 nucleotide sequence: TGTGCCAGTAGTATGCGGGGATCCTACAATGAGCAGTTCTTC. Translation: CASSMRGSYNEQFF.

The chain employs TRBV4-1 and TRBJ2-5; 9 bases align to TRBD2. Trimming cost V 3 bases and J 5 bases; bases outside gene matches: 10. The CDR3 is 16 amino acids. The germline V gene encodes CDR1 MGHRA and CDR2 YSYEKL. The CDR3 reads CASSQRHSGSLETQYF. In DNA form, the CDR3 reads TGCGCCAGCAGCCAGAGGCATAGCGGGAGCCTTGAGACCCAGTACTTC.

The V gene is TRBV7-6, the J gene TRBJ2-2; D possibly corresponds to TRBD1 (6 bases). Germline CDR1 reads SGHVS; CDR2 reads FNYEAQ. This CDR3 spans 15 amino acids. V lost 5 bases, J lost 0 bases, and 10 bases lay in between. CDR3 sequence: CASSPTGTNTGELFF. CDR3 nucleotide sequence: TGTGCCAGCAGCCCGACAGGAACGAACACCGGGGAGCTGTTTTTT.

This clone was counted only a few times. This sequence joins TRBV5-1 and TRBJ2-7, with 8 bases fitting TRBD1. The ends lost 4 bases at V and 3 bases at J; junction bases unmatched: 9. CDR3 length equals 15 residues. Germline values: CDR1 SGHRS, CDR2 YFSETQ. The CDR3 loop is CASSALTGDHYEQYF. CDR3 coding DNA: TGCGCCAGCAGCGCTTTGACAGGGGACCACTACGAGCAGTACTTC.

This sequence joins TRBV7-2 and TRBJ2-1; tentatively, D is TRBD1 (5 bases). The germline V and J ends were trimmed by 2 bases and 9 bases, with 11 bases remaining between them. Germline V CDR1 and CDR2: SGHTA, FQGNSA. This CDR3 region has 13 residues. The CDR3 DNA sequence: TGTGCCAGCAGCTTATGGGGCCCAGCTGAGCAGTTCTTC. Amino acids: CASSLWGPAEQFF.

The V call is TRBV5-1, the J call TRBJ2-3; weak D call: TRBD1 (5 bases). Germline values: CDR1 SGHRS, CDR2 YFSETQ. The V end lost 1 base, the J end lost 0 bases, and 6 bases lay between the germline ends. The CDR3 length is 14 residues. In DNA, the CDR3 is TGCGCCAGCAGCTTGAGACAGAGCACAGATACGCAGTATTTT. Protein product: CASSLRQSTDTQYF.

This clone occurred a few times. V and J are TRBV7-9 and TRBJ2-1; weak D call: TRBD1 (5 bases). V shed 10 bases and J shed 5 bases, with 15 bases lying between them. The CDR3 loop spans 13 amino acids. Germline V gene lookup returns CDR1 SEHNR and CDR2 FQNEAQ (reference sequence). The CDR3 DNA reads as TGTGCCACTAACAGCCTGACAGACAATGAGCAGTTCTTC. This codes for CATNSLTDNEQFF.

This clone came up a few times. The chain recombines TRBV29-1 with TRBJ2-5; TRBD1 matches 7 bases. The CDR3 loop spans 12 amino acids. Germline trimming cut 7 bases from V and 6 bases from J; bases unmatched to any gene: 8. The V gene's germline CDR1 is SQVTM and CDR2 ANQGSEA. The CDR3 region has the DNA TGCAGCGGGGCCGACAGGGCCAAGACCCAGTACTTC. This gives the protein CSGADRAKTQYF.

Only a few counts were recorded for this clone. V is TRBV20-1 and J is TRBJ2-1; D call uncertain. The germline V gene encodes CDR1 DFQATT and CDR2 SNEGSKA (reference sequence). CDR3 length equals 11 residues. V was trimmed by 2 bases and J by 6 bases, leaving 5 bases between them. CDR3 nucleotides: TGCAGTGCTAGATCTCCCAATGAGCAGTTCTTC. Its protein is CSARSPNEQFF.